The sequence of this TCR beta chain was determined in a study of T cells in localized non-small cell lung cancer (dated by TCRdb to between 2020 and 2021). Broadly, across the study: The study analyzed T cell repertoires of hundreds of early-stage NSCLC patients, comparing tumors and uninvolved tumor-adjacent lungs. The mean age of the NSCLC patients was under 70 years, with 130 or so men and around 110 women. All 236 NSCLC patients in the cohort were treatment-naive and had localized lung tumors that were resected. Summary of the overall study and its limitations: Because multi-region sequencing of the tumors was not done, intratumor heterogeneity could not be ruled out. Uninvolved tumor-adjacent lung showed the highest T cell clonality, higher than tumor, which suggests more focused antigenic responses in the uninvolved tumor-adjacent lung. A median of approximately 57 of the top 100 tumor clones were detected in paired uninvolved adjacent lung, and around 30 of these tumor clones were also found among the top 100 clones of the paired uninvolved adjacent lung. Longer overall survival was associated with higher T cell density in blood, whereas shorter survival was associated with higher clonality in adjacent lung. Because the study design was exploratory, TCR variables were selected using unadjusted p-values without false-discovery rate correction.

At diagnosis, peripheral blood, uninvolved tumor-adjacent lung and tumor were collected and were preserved as a mix of fresh-frozen and FFPE material. Blood samples were analyzed as peripheral blood mononuclear cells for TCR repertoire profiling. As regards this clone: It has no known antigen specificity. Base qualities were left out, and no much larger clone turns up one base away.

The immunoSEQ Assay was used to sequence TCR beta CDR3 regions from DNA. Per the source publication's procedure: To compute T cell density, TCR beta template counts were normalized to usable DNA, which was estimated by amplifying housekeeping genes. Richness was estimated using the preseqR package, with extrapolation to 400,000 templates for PBMC samples and to 120,000 templates for tissue samples. Clonality was defined by subtracting Pielou's evenness from one. Tissue-enriched TCRs were identified through differential abundance testing performed on productive amino-acid clonotypes, with a minimum total count of 5 and an alpha of 0.1. The Jaccard Index and the Morisita Overlap Index were used to measure how much the repertoires overlapped between compartments. GLIPH grouped TCR beta CDR3s together with public tetramer-defined viral CDR3s, and a viral motif had to include at least three viral sequences and show V-gene enrichment. TCRdb retrieved this table from immuneACCESS and kept in-frame rearrangements only. Not all clones are present; in checked studies, unresolved V genes account for under half, and no reason is known for the remainder. That table gives V, J and clone size, and the DNA gave D and trimming. The sample table lists 90,000 to 100,000 clones, about nine tenths of them with a count of one. The ten largest clones represent approximately 4% of the sample.

The CDR3 runs 14 amino acids, cysteine and phenylalanine included. Only the CDR3 part of the read is kept: 42 bases, read in frame from the first base. V loses 3 bases at its end and J loses 4 bases; junction bases beyond the gene matches: 6. The CDR1 and CDR2 encoded by the germline V gene are SGDLS and YYNGEE. The source material was PBMCs, sampled before any cancer treatment. The clonotype comes from a woman aged 35-75 years with stage II squamous cell lung carcinoma. The chain was built from TRBV9 and TRBJ1-2, and 7 junctional nucleotides match TRBD1. The CDR3 here reads CASSATGSLYGYTF. The base sequence is TGTGCCAGCAGCGCGACAGGGAGTCTCTATGGCTACACCTTC.